Only a few counts were recorded for the clone carrying this TCR beta chain. Antigen unknown. TCRdb reanalysed the RT-PCR reads using MiXCR and keeps one entry per CDR3 protein. The sample lists 530,000 or so distinct CDR3 sequences, 12% to 15% occurring once. The record originates from a study of response to subunit inactivated influenza vaccine. The study's findings and limits: Seasonal influenza vaccination, on each occasion, was suggested by the authors to recruit few new T cells.

The CDR3 extends over 16 amino acids. The germline CDR1 and CDR2 sequences are DFQATT and SNEGSKA (reference sequence). V lost 1 base to trimming and J lost 2 bases, with 12 bases between them. This material consisted of PBMCs from blood, taken roughly 12 days after vaccination. This rearrangement joins TRBV20-1 to TRBJ1-6, with TRBD1 as a possible D gene (5 bases). The TCR comes from a man aged 45 to 65 who received an inactivated influenza vaccine. The CDR3 DNA reads as TGCAGTGCTAGAGGGGAGGGGTTGACCTATAATTCACCCCTCCACTTT. Translating it yields CSARGEGLTYNSPLHF.